Following are 23 T cell receptor beta chains from one sample sequenced in a study of blood T cell repertoires in COVID-19. Sequencing used immunoSEQ multiplex PCR; TCRdb keeps in-frame clones, though not all of them. The data show over 85,000 clones, roughly 76% seen once. Sequenced material: peripheral blood. These receptors came from a woman aged 60-70 years with acute or convalescent COVID-19.

The J gene is TRBJ2-1, the V gene TRBV6-6, with 9 bases that match TRBD1. Germline V gives CDR1 MNHNY, CDR2 SVGAGI (reference sequence). The CDR3 is 17 residues long. Trimming removed 5 bases from V and 3 bases from J; junction bases left unmatched: 11. The CDR3 bases are TGTGCCAGCAGTCGACGAGCGGGACAGGGCAACTACAATGAGCAGTTCTTC. Residues: CASSRRAGQGNYNEQFF.

The V call is TRBV3-1 (or the pseudogene TRBV3-2), the J call TRBJ2-7, with 8 bases fitting TRBD2. The V segment lost 2 bases and the J segment 6 bases; nucleotides outside the gene matches: 9. Germline CDR1 and CDR2: LGHDT and YNNKEL (reference sequence). The CDR3 length is 15 residues. This chain's CDR3 is CASSQSPGGAGEQYF. The CDR3 nucleotides read TGTGCCAGCAGCCAATCGCCCGGGGGGGCTGGCGAGCAGTACTTC.

The chain uses TRBV5-4 and TRBJ2-5; D gene unclear. The V end was cut by 4 bases, the J end by 5 bases, with 12 bases between. Germline loops: CDR1 SGHNT, CDR2 YYREEE (reference sequence). The CDR3 is 13 amino acids. CDR3 sequence reads: CASSNSKWETQYF. The CDR3 DNA reads TGTGCCAGCAGCAACTCAAAGTGGGAGACCCAGTACTTC.

This sequence joins TRBV7-9 and TRBJ1-2; 10 bases are a match to TRBD1. The length of the CDR3 is 14 residues. The germline V gene has CDR1 SEHNR and CDR2 FQNEAQ (reference sequence). V was clipped by 6 bases and J by 1 base; unmatched bases: 2. CDR3 sequence (DNA): TGTGCCAGCAGGGGGACAGGGGTTAACTATGGCTACACCTTC. Protein: CASRGTGVNYGYTF. Drawing the rest from reference TRBV7-9 and TRBJ1-2, the complete variable domain is DTGVSQNPRHKITKRGQNVTFRCDPISEHNRLYWYRQTLGQGPEFLTYFQNEAQLEKSRLLSDRFSAERPKGSFSTLEIQRTEQGDSAMYLCASRGTGVNYGYTFGSGTRLTVV.

Only one count was recorded for this clone. The chain carries TRBV5-1 and TRBJ2-7; TRBD1 matches 9 bases. The ends lost 5 bases at V and 0 bases at J; junction bases unmatched: 3. Germline assignment: CDR1 SGHRS and CDR2 YFSETQ. CDR3 length equals 14 residues. The CDR3 here is CASSTGQGSYEQYF. CDR3 nucleotides: TGCGCCAGCAGTACGGGACAGGGCTCCTACGAGCAGTACTTC.

The DNA for the CDR3 is TGTGCCAGCAGCCGATTAGGACAGGGAGGAGAGACCCAGTACTTC. This gives the protein CASSRLGQGGETQYF. This rearrangement joins TRBV3-1 (or the pseudogene TRBV3-2) to TRBJ2-5, with TRBD1 matching over 8 bases. The V and J ends lost 4 bases and 4 bases, in that order; junction bases with no gene match: 8. Germline lookup yields CDR1 LGHDT and CDR2 YNNKEL (reference sequence). The CDR3 is 15 amino acids.

This clone was counted a single time. The rearrangement joins TRBV18 to TRBJ2-5; D may be TRBD2 (6 bases). Germline assignment: CDR1 KGHSH and CDR2 LQKENI. The CDR3 extends over 15 amino acids. Trimming cost V 3 bases and J 5 bases, with 16 bases left between them. The CDR3 spells CASSPTEGIRETQYF. In nucleotides, the CDR3 is TGTGCCAGCTCACCGACGGAGGGGATCAGGGAGACCCAGTACTTC.

The chain employs TRBV27 and TRBJ2-7; TRBD1 aligns across 9 bases. With V trimmed by 3 bases and J by 6 bases, 6 bases remained unmatched. Germline V gene lookup returns CDR1 MNHEY and CDR2 SMNVEV (reference sequence). The CDR3 runs to 14 residues. CDR3 DNA: TGTGCCAGCAGTTTGAGAACAGGGGGCCTCGAGCAGTACTTC. Its translation is CASSLRTGGLEQYF.

J is TRBJ1-6 and V is TRBV5-6, with TRBD1 matching over 7 bases. V lost 2 bases and J lost 4; bases outside the gene matches: 12. Germline V gives CDR1 SGHDT, CDR2 YYEEEE. CDR3 length: 18 amino acids. In DNA form, the CDR3 reads TGTGCCAGCAGCTTCTTAAGACAGGGTCCCGTTTATAATTCACCCCTCCACTTT. It codes for CASSFLRQGPVYNSPLHF.

V and J are TRBV6-5 and TRBJ2-7, with 11 nucleotides matching TRBD2. The germline V gene encodes CDR1 MNHEY and CDR2 SVGAGI. This CDR3 has 14 residues. V lost 7 bases and J lost 7; bases outside the gene matches: 9. Here the CDR3 DNA reads TGTGCCAGCATCAGTAGCGGGGGGGCGTCGGAGCAGTACTTC. It is translated as CASISSGGASEQYF.

This clone was counted a few times. V gene TRBV9 combines with J gene TRBJ2-2, with no clear D. The CDR3 spans 13 residues. Trimming cost V 0 bases and J 6 bases, with 6 bases left between them. Per germline, CDR1 SGDLS and CDR2 YYNGEE. The CDR3 coding sequence is TGTGCCAGCAGCGTAGTCTTTTCCGGGGAGCTGTTTTTT. It encodes CASSVVFSGELFF.

The chain uses TRBV7-9 and TRBJ1-1; D unresolved. The CDR3 loop spans 14 amino acids. Germline V gene lookup returns CDR1 SEHNR and CDR2 FQNEAQ (reference sequence). Deletions cut 5 bases from V and 1 base from J, with 11 bases between. The CDR3 protein is CASSLSSRNTEAFF. The CDR3 coding sequence is TGTGCCAGCAGCCTTTCCTCTAGGAACACTGAAGCTTTCTTT.

The CDR3 region has the DNA TGTGCCAGCAGCTTTGTCAGGGAGGATTATCGGGGGCAGTTCTTC. This encodes CASSFVREDYRGQFF. V gene TRBV5-4 combines with J gene TRBJ2-1; the D gene is possibly TRBD2 (6 bases). Trimming stripped 2 bases from V and 12 bases from J, with 21 bases between. Germline CDR1 SGHNT, CDR2 YYREEE (reference sequence). The length of the CDR3 is 15 residues.

V gene TRBV7-9 combines with J gene TRBJ1-4; D perhaps matches TRBD1 (6 bases). This CDR3 is built from 18 residues. Trimming removed 6 bases from V and 0 bases from J, with 20 bases in between. Looked up from germline, CDR1 is SEHNR and CDR2 is FQNEAQ (reference sequence). The chain's CDR3 is CASSKTGGRVATNEKLFF. The DNA for the CDR3 is TGTGCCAGCAGTAAAACCGGGGGGCGCGTTGCAACTAATGAAAAACTGTTTTTT.

This clone was counted a few times. V is TRBV7-9 and J is TRBJ2-5, with D possibly matching TRBD1 (5 bases). The CDR3 sequence is 14 residues long. CDR1 and CDR2 from the germline V gene are SEHNR and FQNEAQ (reference sequence). V gave up 0 bases and J gave up 1 base, with 6 bases separating them. CDR3 nucleotides: TGTGCCAGCAGCTTAGCAGGGGTCCAAGAGACCCAGTACTTC. Its protein product is CASSLAGVQETQYF.

There are a few counts of this clone. V and J are TRBV9 and TRBJ2-2; 8 nucleotides align to TRBD1. This CDR3 is 16 amino acids long. CDR1 is SGDLS and CDR2 is YYNGEE in the germline V gene. The trim removed 2 bases at V and 0 bases at J, leaving 3 bases unmatched. Written as DNA, the CDR3 is TGTGCCAGCAGCGTCCGGACAGGGCCGAACACCGGGGAGCTGTTTTTT. Translated, it gives CASSVRTGPNTGELFF.

This chain connects TRBV6-6 to TRBJ1-1; D not certain. Trimming left V 6 bases short and J 0 bases short, with 14 bases between. The CDR3 runs 15 residues. Germline CDR1 and CDR2: MNHNY and SVGAGI (reference sequence). CDR3 coding DNA: TGTGCCAGCAGCGAGATGATACTGGTGAACACTGAAGCTTTCTTT. Encoded protein: CASSEMILVNTEAFF.

This chain links TRBV6-5 with TRBJ2-5, with D perhaps TRBD2 (5 bases). There are 14 residues in the CDR3. The V gene's germline CDR1 is MNHEY and CDR2 SVGAGI. Trimming shortened V by 6 bases and J by 4 bases, and 15 bases separated the two germline ends. CDR3 loop: CASRHSRGRETQYF. As DNA, the CDR3 is TGTGCCAGCAGACACAGCCGGGGAAGAGAGACCCAGTACTTC.

Points on this clone: Other nucleotide sequences from this sample produce the same CDR3. V usage is TRBV15 and J usage is TRBJ2-3; 9 bases fit TRBD1. V shed 4 bases, J shed 4 bases, and the junction held 6 bases outside the gene matches. Germline V lookup: CDR1 LNHNV, CDR2 YYDKDF (reference sequence). CDR3 length: 15 amino acids. The CDR3 coding sequence is TGTGCCACCAGCACTCGGGACAGGGACGCAGATACGCAGTATTTT. Translated, it gives CATSTRDRDADTQYF.

CDR3 DNA sequence: TGTGCCAGCAGCCCCACACAGGTCACCAAAAACATTCAGTACTTC. It encodes CASSPTQVTKNIQYF. The gene calls are TRBV7-8 and TRBJ2-4; a weak D match, TRBD1 (5 bases). Deletions cut 5 bases from V and 2 bases from J, with 13 bases between. The V gene's germline CDR1 is SGHVS and CDR2 FQNEAQ. The CDR3 consists of 15 residues.

The V and J genes are TRBV5-5 and TRBJ1-4; 9 positions agree with TRBD1. The trim removed 2 bases at V and 7 bases at J, leaving 6 bases unmatched. Germline V CDR1 and CDR2: SGHKS, YYEKEE (reference sequence). The CDR3 consists of 15 residues. CDR3 sequence (DNA): TGTGCCAGCAGCTTACAGGGGGCTGGTAGTGAAAAACTGTTTTTT. Protein: CASSLQGAGSEKLFF.

CDR3 amino acids: CASSSSGGSNEQFF. The CDR3 DNA reads as TGTGCCAGCAGTTCCAGCGGGGGGTCTAATGAGCAGTTCTTC. V usage is TRBV25-1 and J usage is TRBJ2-1; TRBD2 matches at 9 bases. Per the germline V gene, CDR1 is MGHDK and CDR2 is SYGVNS. Unmatched junction bases numbered 6, after V lost 5 bases and J lost 7 bases. The CDR3 spans 14 residues.

CDR3: CASTTGAGGHYTQYF. The CDR3 coding sequence is TGTGCCAGCACCACGGGAGCGGGGGGGCATTATACGCAGTATTTT. The chain carries TRBV11-2 and TRBJ2-3; 10 bases map to TRBD2. Germline CDR1 and CDR2: SGHAT and FQNNGV. Trimming at V came to 7 bases and at J to 7 bases, leaving 11 bases not matched to a gene. This CDR3 has 15 amino acids.